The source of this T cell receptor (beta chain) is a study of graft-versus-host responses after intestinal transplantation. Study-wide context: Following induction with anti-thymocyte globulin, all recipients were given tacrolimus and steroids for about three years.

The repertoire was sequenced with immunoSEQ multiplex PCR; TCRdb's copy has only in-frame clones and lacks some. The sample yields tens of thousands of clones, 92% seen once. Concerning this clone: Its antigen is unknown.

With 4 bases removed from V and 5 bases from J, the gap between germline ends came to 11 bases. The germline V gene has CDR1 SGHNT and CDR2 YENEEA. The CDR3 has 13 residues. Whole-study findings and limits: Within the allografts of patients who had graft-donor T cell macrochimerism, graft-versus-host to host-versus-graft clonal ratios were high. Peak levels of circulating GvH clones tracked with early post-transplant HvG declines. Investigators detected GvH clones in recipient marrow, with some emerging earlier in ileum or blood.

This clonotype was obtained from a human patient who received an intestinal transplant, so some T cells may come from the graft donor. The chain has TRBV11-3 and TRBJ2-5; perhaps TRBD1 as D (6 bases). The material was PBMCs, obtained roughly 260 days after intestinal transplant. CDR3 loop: CASSSLGGETQYF. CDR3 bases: TGTGCCAGCAGCTCCCTAGGGGGTGAGACCCAGTACTTC. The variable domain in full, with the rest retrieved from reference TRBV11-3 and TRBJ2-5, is EAGVVQSPRYKIIEKKQPVAFWCNPISGHNTLYWYLQNLGQGPELLIRYENEEAVDDSQLPKDRFSAERLKGVDSTLKIQPAELGDSAVYLCASSSLGGETQYFGPGTRLLVL.